Below, 21 T cell receptor beta chains from the same sample are listed, as sequenced in a study of blood T cell repertoires in COVID-19 (dated by TCRdb to the early 2020s). Libraries came from the immunoSEQ multiplex PCR assay. As stored in TCRdb, this immuneACCESS dataset retains in-frame rearrangements with V and J assigned. A fraction of the clones does not appear; measured against another copy, unresolved V genes explain less than half of the discrepancy, and the remainder lacks a known reason. This sample holds about 310,000 clones; about nine tenths were observed only once. Clones ranked in the top ten supply 1% of the sample. Sequencing input: peripheral blood. All receptors derive from a man aged 45-65 years with active or convalescent COVID-19.

The V and J genes are TRBV4-2 and TRBJ1-4; maybe TRBD1 (5 bases). This CDR3 has 16 amino acids. The germline gives CDR1 LGHNA, CDR2 YNFKEQ. The ends were cut back, 5 bases at V and 5 bases at J, with 18 bases in the middle. CDR3 loop: CASSASSVRGNEKLFF. CDR3 nucleotides: TGTGCCAGCAGCGCGAGCAGTGTACGGGGGAATGAAAAACTGTTTTTT.

The chain links TRBV29-1 to TRBJ1-1; maybe TRBD1 (5 bases). Trimming pared 3 bases from V and 0 bases from J, leaving 8 bases between. The CDR3 is made up of 13 amino acids. Per the germline V gene, CDR1 is SQVTM and CDR2 is ANQGSEA. DNA for the CDR3: TGCAGCGTTGAGGGGCGGTTGAACACTGAAGCTTTCTTT. Translating it yields CSVEGRLNTEAFF. The full variable domain, its missing parts supplied by reference TRBV29-1 and TRBJ1-1, is SAVISQKPSRDICQRGTSLTIQCQVDSQVTMMFWYRQQPGQSLTLIATANQGSEATYESGFVIDKFPISRPNLTFSTLTVSNMSPEDSSIYLCSVEGRLNTEAFFGQGTRLTVV.

This clone was seen a few times. V gene TRBV10-1 combines with J gene TRBJ2-5; weak D call: TRBD1 (6 bases). V was trimmed by 3 bases and J by 4 bases, leaving 15 bases between them. The length of the CDR3 is 15 residues. The V gene's germline CDR1 is WNHNN and CDR2 SYGVQD (reference sequence). The CDR3 is CASSEEGLQGETQYF. The DNA for the CDR3 is TGCGCCAGCAGTGAAGAAGGCTTACAGGGAGAGACCCAGTACTTC.

The chain carries TRBV19 and TRBJ2-3, with D perhaps TRBD2 (5 bases). The germline V gene has CDR1 LNHDA and CDR2 SQIVND (reference sequence). The germline V and J ends were trimmed by 5 bases and 1 base, with 16 bases remaining between them. CDR3 length: 16 residues. The CDR3 DNA reads TGTGCCAGTAGTTTCGACGGGATCCTAGGCACAGATACGCAGTATTTT. It is translated as CASSFDGILGTDTQYF.

This clone was seen just once. V usage is TRBV5-1 and J usage is TRBJ1-5; perhaps TRBD1 as D (5 bases). The CDR3 has 14 residues. Trimming removed 4 bases from V and 7 bases from J, with 15 bases in between. Germline CDR1 reads SGHRS; CDR2 reads YFSETQ. CDR3 DNA sequence: TGCGCCAGCAGCGTTTTTGGGGGGGAGCAGCCCCAGCATTTT. Residues: CASSVFGGEQPQHF.

As to this clone: The same CDR3 can be traced to other DNA sequences in this sample. The CDR3 region is CASSLGQGSNQPQHF. In nucleotides, the CDR3 is TGTGCCAGCAGTTTAGGACAGGGTTCCAATCAGCCCCAGCATTTT. The chain joins TRBV28 to TRBJ1-5; 8 nucleotides agree with TRBD1. The J segment lost 3 bases and the V segment lost 2 bases, leaving 3 bases of the junction unmatched. The germline V gene has CDR1 MDHEN and CDR2 SYDVKM. The CDR3 is 15 residues long.

This clone appeared a few times. This chain links TRBV9 with TRBJ2-5, with 8 bases aligning to TRBD2. V dropped 0 bases and J dropped 5; count of bases not matched to a gene: 9. The CDR3 contains 16 residues. The germline V gene encodes CDR1 SGDLS and CDR2 YYNGEE. This chain's CDR3 is CASSVALVASGETQYF. The DNA of the CDR3 is TGTGCCAGCAGCGTAGCTCTGGTAGCTAGCGGGGAGACCCAGTACTTC.

CDR3 coding DNA: TGTGCCAGCAGGAACGGGAGGAACACCGGGGAGCTGTTTTTT. Translation: CASRNGRNTGELFF. The chain links TRBV6-5 to TRBJ2-2, with D maybe TRBD2 (6 bases). Germline CDR1 MNHEY, CDR2 SVGAGI. The CDR3 consists of 14 residues. Trimming took 6 bases from V and 1 from J, leaving 9 bases between them.

This clone has just one count. The gene calls are TRBV4-1 and TRBJ2-7, with 9 nucleotides matching TRBD2. The CDR3 loop spans 16 amino acids. CDR1 and CDR2 (germline): MGHRA, YSYEKL. Trimming at V came to 4 bases and at J to 4 bases, leaving 11 bases not matched to a gene. The CDR3 spells CASSPGSGRSTYEQYF. In DNA, the CDR3 is TGCGCCAGCAGCCCCGGCAGCGGGAGGTCTACTTACGAGCAGTACTTC.

This clone was seen a single time. This sample also contains other DNA sequences that code for the same CDR3. The chain recombines TRBV6-5 with TRBJ1-1; 10 bases align to TRBD1. The CDR3 has 14 residues. Germline V gene lookup returns CDR1 MNHEY and CDR2 SVGAGI. V gave up 6 bases and J gave up 1 base; unmatched junction bases: 2. CDR3 nucleotide sequence: TGTGCCAGCAGGAGACAGGGGGCGAACACTGAAGCTTTCTTT. Translated, it gives CASRRQGANTEAFF.

The DNA for the CDR3 is TGTGCCAGCAGGAGACCAGGAATCAATTCACCCCTCCACTTT. This sequence encodes CASRRPGINSPLHF. V gene TRBV11-2 combines with J gene TRBJ1-6; D not resolved. Germline CDR1 reads SGHAT; CDR2 reads FQNNGV. The CDR3 sequence is 14 residues long. V shed 6 bases and J shed 7 bases, with 13 bases lying between them.

The rearrangement joins TRBV18 to TRBJ2-5, with 13 bases lining up with TRBD2. CDR3 size: 18 residues. Germline trimming cut 1 base from V and 4 bases from J; bases unmatched to any gene: 9. CDR1 is KGHSH and CDR2 is LQKENI in the germline V gene. CDR3 loop: CASSPRTSGRGVGETQYF. The CDR3 nucleotides are TGTGCCAGCTCACCACGGACTAGCGGGAGAGGGGTAGGAGAGACCCAGTACTTC.

With regard to this clone: The sample contains more than one DNA sequence encoding this CDR3. The V gene is TRBV9, the J gene TRBJ1-1; TRBD1 is a possible D gene (6 bases). CDR1 and CDR2 (germline): SGDLS, YYNGEE. The germline V and J ends were trimmed by 0 bases and 0 bases, with 9 bases remaining between them. The CDR3 runs to 15 residues. The CDR3 coding sequence is TGTGCCAGCAGCGTAGGCGGACAGCTGAACACTGAAGCTTTCTTT. This gives the protein CASSVGGQLNTEAFF.

The J gene is TRBJ1-1, the V gene TRBV6-6, with TRBD1 matching over 7 bases. This CDR3 is 16 amino acids long. The trim removed 5 bases at V and 4 bases at J, leaving 13 bases unmatched. Germline-derived CDR1 and CDR2 are MNHNY and SVGAGI (reference sequence). The CDR3 coding sequence is TGTGCCAGCAGTGTTATAAAGGGGGCCCGTGGCACTGAAGCTTTCTTT. This codes for CASSVIKGARGTEAFF.

The chain couples TRBV7-9 to TRBJ1-2; tentatively, D is TRBD1 (5 bases). The germline V and J ends were trimmed by 1 base and 4 bases, with 13 bases remaining between them. Germline loops: CDR1 SEHNR, CDR2 FQNEAQ (reference sequence). The CDR3 sequence is 15 residues long. The CDR3 here is CASSLGSGYRYGYTF. CDR3 bases: TGTGCCAGCAGCTTAGGTTCAGGGTACCGCTATGGCTACACCTTC.

The chain employs TRBV5-6 and TRBJ1-2; TRBD1 might be the D (5 bases). Germline V gene sequence: CDR1 SGHDT, CDR2 YYEEEE. The CDR3 spans 13 residues. The V and J ends lost 2 bases and 6 bases respectively, with 11 bases between them. The CDR3, as DNA: TGTGCCAGCAGCTTAATCCAGGGTAATGGCTACACCTTC. Encoded protein: CASSLIQGNGYTF.

The rearrangement links TRBV18 to TRBJ1-2; TRBD1 aligns across 8 bases. The junction had 10 bases not matched to a gene; V was cut back by 6 bases and J by 4 bases. The CDR3 sequence is 15 residues long. Germline CDR1 reads KGHSH; CDR2 reads LQKENI. This CDR3 is CASSDRAGDGYGYTF. The CDR3 DNA reads as TGTGCCAGCTCGGACAGGGCCGGGGATGGCTATGGCTACACCTTC.

The chain is built from TRBV5-6 and TRBJ2-3, with 12 positions matching TRBD2. The CDR3 spans 15 residues. Germline-derived CDR1 and CDR2 are SGHDT and YYEEEE. The V segment lost 4 bases and the J segment 4 bases; nucleotides outside the gene matches: 4. CDR3 nucleotide sequence: TGTGCCAGCAGCCTAGCGGGGGGGCCCCCAGATACGCAGTATTTT. This translates into CASSLAGGPPDTQYF.

The chain couples TRBV28 to TRBJ2-1; 8 bases fit TRBD1. V shed 5 bases, J shed 7 bases, and the junction held 13 bases outside the gene matches. Germline-derived CDR1 and CDR2 are MDHEN and SYDVKM. This CDR3 has 16 amino acids. CDR3 residues: CASSGSGTGRMNEQFF. The CDR3, as DNA: TGTGCCAGCAGTGGCTCCGGGACAGGTCGTATGAATGAGCAGTTCTTC.

The CDR3 loop reads CASSQPPGSGSAGELFF. CDR3 in DNA: TGCGCCAGCAGCCAACCCCCGGGTAGCGGGTCCGCCGGGGAGCTGTTTTTT. The gene calls are TRBV4-3 and TRBJ2-2; 7 bases match TRBD2. The CDR3 contains 17 residues. Trimming cost V 2 bases and J 6 bases; bases outside gene matches: 12. Looked up from germline, CDR1 is LGHNA and CDR2 is YSLEER.

The chain joins TRBV9 to TRBJ2-1, with D unresolved. V shed 2 bases and J shed 8 bases, with 11 bases lying between them. The V gene's germline CDR1 is SGDLS and CDR2 YYNGEE. The CDR3 is 13 residues long. CDR3 nucleotide sequence: TGTGCCAGCAGCGTCGGTGGCGGTCATGAGCAGTTCTTC. It codes for CASSVGGGHEQFF. Drawing the rest from reference TRBV9 and TRBJ2-1, the complete variable domain is DSGVTQTPKHLITATGQRVTLRCSPRSGDLSVYWYQQSLDQGLQFLIQYYNGEERAKGNILERFSAQQFPDLHSELNLSSLELGDSALYFCASSVGGGHEQFFGPGTRLTVL.